These 19 T cell receptor beta chains were sequenced from one sample in a study of shared T cell receptors in the human thymus. TCRdb's copy holds only in-frame clones and misses some; the assay was immunoSEQ multiplex PCR. Of under 700,000 clones listed, around three quarters are singletons. This sample also appeared in a second study, on human thymus T cells.

Sequenced: thymocytes. The receptors derive from a boy under three years old with a congenital heart defect.

Of note for this clone: Compared with germline, one end of the junction differs, possibly owing to a read error. This chain links TRBV7-7 with TRBJ2-5; 10 positions agree with TRBD2. Germline values: CDR1 SSHAT, CDR2 FNYEAQ (reference sequence). This CDR3 has 14 residues. CDR3 amino acids: CASSYEREGETQYF. CDR3 nucleotide sequence: TGTGCTAGCAGCTACGAGCGGGAGGGAGAGACCCAGTACTTC.

The CDR3, as DNA: TGTGCCAGCAGCTCGAGTAGCGGGAGAGGCGCCGGGGAGCTGTTTTTT. It translates to CASSSSSGRGAGELFF. The chain employs TRBV7-2 and TRBJ2-2; 9 bases fit TRBD2. V was clipped by 4 bases and J by 6 bases; unmatched bases: 9. The CDR3 loop spans 16 amino acids. Per germline, CDR1 SGHTA and CDR2 FQGNSA.

The chain has TRBV2 and TRBJ2-5; TRBD1 matches at 10 bases. The DNA end is a closer match to TRBJ2-7, so the J assignment may be wrong. Looked up from germline, CDR1 is SNHLY and CDR2 is FYNNEI. The CDR3 has 14 residues. CDR3 DNA: TGTGCCAGCAGGAGACAGGGGGCCGCCTACGAGCAGTACTTC. This gives the protein CASRRQGAAYEQYF.

V gene TRBV27 combines with J gene TRBJ2-1, with TRBD2 identical over 12 bases. CDR1 is MNHEY and CDR2 is SMNVEV in the germline V gene (reference sequence). J was trimmed by 4 bases and V by 5 bases; bases with no gene match: 12. The CDR3 totals 18 residues. For the CDR3, the DNA is TGTGCCAGCAGTGGTCCCCCTCTAGCGGGAGGGCCTTACAATGAGCAGTTCTTC. Translating it yields CASSGPPLAGGPYNEQFF.

This chain connects TRBV4-3 to TRBJ2-1; D unresolved. This CDR3 is 17 amino acids long. Germline V gives CDR1 LGHNA, CDR2 YSLEER. Trimming cost V 5 bases and J 5 bases, with 22 bases left between them. The CDR3 DNA reads TGCGCCAGCAGCTCCCGGCGGCCCGCCGACCCCCACAATGAGCAGTTCTTC. Protein: CASSSRRPADPHNEQFF.

The rearrangement joins TRBV12-5 to TRBJ2-7; 10 nucleotides match TRBD2. The ends lost 4 bases at V and 4 bases at J; junction bases unmatched: 7. Germline V gene sequence: CDR1 LGHNT, CDR2 FRNRAP. The CDR3 is 15 amino acids. This CDR3 is CASGYKREGLYEQYF. The CDR3, as DNA: TGTGCTAGTGGTTACAAGCGGGAGGGCCTATACGAGCAGTACTTC.

J is TRBJ2-7 and V is TRBV4-3, with 10 bases aligning to TRBD2. CDR3 length equals 16 residues. Trimming took 0 bases from V and 6 from J; bases not matched to a gene: 8. Germline-derived CDR1 and CDR2 are LGHNA and YSLEER. CDR3 nucleotides: TGCGCCAGCAGCCAAGATTTGCTAGCGGGAGCTGCCGAGCAGTACTTC. This translates into CASSQDLLAGAAEQYF.

The chain joins TRBV6-6 to TRBJ2-5; 7 bases map to TRBD1. The V gene end was trimmed by 2 bases and the J gene end by 0 bases; junction bases not matched to a gene: 0. Per germline, CDR1 MNHNY and CDR2 SVGAGI (reference sequence). The length of the CDR3 is 14 residues. CDR3 coding DNA: TGTGCCAGCAGTTACGGGACAGACCAAGAGACCCAGTACTTC. It translates to CASSYGTDQETQYF.

The V and J genes are TRBV15 and TRBJ1-1, with D possibly matching TRBD1 (6 bases). CDR3 length equals 16 residues. Between the trimmed V and J ends, which lost 3 bases and 1 base, there was a span of 15 bases. From germline, CDR1 is LNHNV and CDR2 YYDKDF (reference sequence). The CDR3 nucleotides read TGTGCCACCAGCAGGGACAGCTCTTCACCGAACACTGAAGCTTTCTTT. Its protein product is CATSRDSSSPNTEAFF.

The chain joins TRBV7-9 to TRBJ2-3, with unresolved D. Trimming removed 1 base from V and 4 bases from J, with 9 bases in between. The CDR3 runs to 14 residues. Germline V CDR1 and CDR2: SEHNR, FQNEAQ (reference sequence). CDR3 nucleotide sequence: TGTGCCAGCAGCTTAGTATCCCCTCCAGATACGCAGTATTTT. Translation gives CASSLVSPPDTQYF.

J is TRBJ2-1 and V is TRBV28, with TRBD2 matching 10 bases. The ends lost 1 base at V and 3 bases at J; junction bases unmatched: 18. This CDR3 has 21 residues. Germline V gene sequence: CDR1 MDHEN, CDR2 SYDVKM. CDR3 nucleotide sequence: TGTGCCAGCAGTTTATACCTAGGGGGACGGATAGCGGGAGGAAACTACAATGAGCAGTTCTTC. Translated, it gives CASSLYLGGRIAGGNYNEQFF.

The chain combines TRBV13 with TRBJ2-1; TRBD2 matches 9 bases. The V gene's germline CDR1 is PRHDT and CDR2 FYEKMQ (reference sequence). Unmatched junction bases numbered 3, after V lost 1 base and J lost 5 bases. The CDR3 sequence is 15 residues long. In nucleotides, the CDR3 is TGTGCCAGCAGCTTAGAACTAGCGGGCCACAATGAGCAGTTCTTC. Its protein is CASSLELAGHNEQFF.

This clone came up once. The chain has TRBV4-2 and TRBJ1-1, with D uncertain. The CDR3 contains 15 residues. Trimming shortened V by 4 bases and J by 1 base, and 13 bases separated the two germline ends. The germline gives CDR1 LGHNA, CDR2 YNFKEQ. CDR3 sequence (DNA): TGTGCCAGCAGCCCCGACCGGGTTCAGAACACTGAAGCTTTCTTT. Protein product: CASSPDRVQNTEAFF.

V and J are TRBV4-3 and TRBJ2-7, with 8 positions matching TRBD2. Germline V lookup: CDR1 LGHNA, CDR2 YSLEER. The V gene end was trimmed by 4 bases and the J gene end by 2 bases; junction bases not matched to a gene: 10. CDR3 size: 16 residues. The CDR3 region has the DNA TGCGCCAGCAGCCCGGGGACTAGATTGGGTACCTACGAGCAGTACTTC. It translates to CASSPGTRLGTYEQYF.

The J gene is TRBJ2-3, the V gene TRBV6-5; 7 nucleotides line up with TRBD2. V was clipped by 6 bases and J by 0 bases; unmatched bases: 6. Germline CDR1 MNHEY, CDR2 SVGAGI. The CDR3 runs to 15 residues. CDR3 protein: CASRPLASSTDTQYF. In DNA, the CDR3 is TGTGCCAGCAGGCCACTAGCGTCTAGCACAGATACGCAGTATTTT.

The chain recombines TRBV30 with TRBJ2-1, with 7 bases aligning to TRBD1. The germline gives CDR1 GTSNPN, CDR2 SVGIG (reference sequence). The length of the CDR3 is 14 residues. Trimming took 5 bases from V and 5 from J; bases not matched to a gene: 9. The CDR3 spells CAWRDTQGDNEQFF. DNA for the CDR3: TGTGCCTGGCGCGACACGCAGGGGGACAATGAGCAGTTCTTC.

This clone was detected a few times. This chain links TRBV28 with TRBJ1-2, with 7 bases aligning to TRBD1. The CDR3 contains 11 residues. CDR1 is MDHEN and CDR2 is SYDVKM in the germline V gene. With V trimmed by 9 bases and J by 8 bases, 6 bases remained unmatched. In DNA form, the CDR3 reads TGTGCCAGTAAACAGGGGAGAGGCTACACCTTC. Translated: CASKQGRGYTF.

The rearrangement links TRBV15 to TRBJ1-1, with D uncertain. The V end lost 0 bases, the J end lost 6 bases, and 11 bases lay between the germline ends. Germline V gene lookup returns CDR1 LNHNV and CDR2 YYDKDF (reference sequence). This CDR3 comprises 14 residues. This chain's CDR3 is CATSRDRGAAEAFF. CDR3 coding DNA: TGTGCCACCAGCAGAGATCGAGGTGCAGCTGAAGCTTTCTTT. The full variable domain, in which reference TRBV15 and TRBJ1-1 provide the parts outside the CDR3, is DAMVIQNPRYQVTQFGKPVTLSCSQTLNHNVMYWYQQKSSQAPKLLFHYYDKDFNNEADTPDNFQSRRPNTSFCFLDIRSPGLGDTAMYLCATSRDRGAAEAFFGQGTRLTVV.

The CDR3 protein is CASSPGTGCNDEQFF. The DNA of the CDR3 is TGTGCCAGCAGTCCCGGGACAGGGTGCAACGATGAGCAGTTCTTC. The gene calls are TRBV6-5 and TRBJ2-1; 9 bases agree with TRBD1. This CDR3 is built from 15 residues. Germline CDR1 MNHEY, CDR2 SVGAGI. Trimming at V came to 5 bases and at J to 8 bases, leaving 10 bases not matched to a gene.